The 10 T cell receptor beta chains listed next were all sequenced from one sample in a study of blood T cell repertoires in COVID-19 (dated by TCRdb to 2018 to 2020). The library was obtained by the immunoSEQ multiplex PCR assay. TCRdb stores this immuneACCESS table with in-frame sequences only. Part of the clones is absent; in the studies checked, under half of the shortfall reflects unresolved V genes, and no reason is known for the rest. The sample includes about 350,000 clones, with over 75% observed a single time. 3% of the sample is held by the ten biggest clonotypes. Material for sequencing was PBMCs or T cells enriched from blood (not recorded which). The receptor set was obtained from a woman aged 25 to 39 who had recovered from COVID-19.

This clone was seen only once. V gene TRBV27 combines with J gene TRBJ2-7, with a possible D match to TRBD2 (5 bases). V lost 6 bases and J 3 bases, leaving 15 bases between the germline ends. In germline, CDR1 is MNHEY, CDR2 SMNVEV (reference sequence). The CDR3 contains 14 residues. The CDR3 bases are TGTGCCAGCAGCCCTAGCCTTCCCAGCTACGAGCAGTACTTC. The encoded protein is CASSPSLPSYEQYF.

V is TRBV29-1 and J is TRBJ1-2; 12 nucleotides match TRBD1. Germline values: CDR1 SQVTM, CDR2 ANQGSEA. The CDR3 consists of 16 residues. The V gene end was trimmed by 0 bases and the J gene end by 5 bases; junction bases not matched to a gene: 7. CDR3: CSVEEGGTGGDYGYTF. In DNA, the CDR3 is TGCAGCGTTGAAGAGGGCGGGACAGGGGGCGATTATGGCTACACCTTC.

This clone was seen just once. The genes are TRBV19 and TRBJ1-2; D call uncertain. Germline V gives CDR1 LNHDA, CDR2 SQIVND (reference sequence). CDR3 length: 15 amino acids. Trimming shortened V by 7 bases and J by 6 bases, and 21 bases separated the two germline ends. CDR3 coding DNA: TGTGCCAGTATCCCCTACGAGGGAGGAGTCGATGGCTACACCTTC. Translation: CASIPYEGGVDGYTF.

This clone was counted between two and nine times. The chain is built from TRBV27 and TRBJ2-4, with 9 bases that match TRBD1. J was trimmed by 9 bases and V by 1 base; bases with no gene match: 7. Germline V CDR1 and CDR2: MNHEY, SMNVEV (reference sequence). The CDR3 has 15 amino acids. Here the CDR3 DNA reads TGTGCCAGCAGTTTATTTCCGGGACAGGGTAGCATTCAGTACTTC. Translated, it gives CASSLFPGQGSIQYF.

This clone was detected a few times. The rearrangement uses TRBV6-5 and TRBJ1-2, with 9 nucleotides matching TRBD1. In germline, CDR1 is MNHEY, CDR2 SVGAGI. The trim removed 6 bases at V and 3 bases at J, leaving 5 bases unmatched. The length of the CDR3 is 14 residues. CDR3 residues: CASRRDREDYGYTF. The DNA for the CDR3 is TGTGCCAGCAGACGGGACAGGGAGGACTATGGCTACACCTTC.

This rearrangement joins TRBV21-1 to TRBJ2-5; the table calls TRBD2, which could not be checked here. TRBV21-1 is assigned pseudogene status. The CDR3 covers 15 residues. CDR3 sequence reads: CASSKGGGPEETQYF. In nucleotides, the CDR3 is TGTGCCAGCAGCAAAGGAGGAGGACCGGAAGAGACCCAGTACTTC.

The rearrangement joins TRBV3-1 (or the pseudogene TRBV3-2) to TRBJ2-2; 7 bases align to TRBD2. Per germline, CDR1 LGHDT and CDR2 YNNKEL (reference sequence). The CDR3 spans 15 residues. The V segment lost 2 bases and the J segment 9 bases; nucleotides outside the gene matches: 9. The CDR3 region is CASSQRLSGLWELFF. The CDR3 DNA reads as TGTGCCAGCAGCCAACGGCTTAGCGGGTTATGGGAGCTGTTTTTT.

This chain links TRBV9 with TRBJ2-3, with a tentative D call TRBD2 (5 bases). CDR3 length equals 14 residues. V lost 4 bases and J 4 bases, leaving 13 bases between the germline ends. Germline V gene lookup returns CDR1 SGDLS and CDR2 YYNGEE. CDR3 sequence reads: CASSSGLSSDTQYF. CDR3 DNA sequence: TGTGCCAGCAGCTCCGGACTTTCTTCAGATACGCAGTATTTT.

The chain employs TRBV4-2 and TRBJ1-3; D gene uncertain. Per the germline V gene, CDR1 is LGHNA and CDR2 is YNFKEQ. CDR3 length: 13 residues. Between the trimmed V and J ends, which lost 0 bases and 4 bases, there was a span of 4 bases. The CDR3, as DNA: TGTGCCAGCAGCCAAGATCAAGGAAACACCATATATTTT. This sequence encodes CASSQDQGNTIYF.

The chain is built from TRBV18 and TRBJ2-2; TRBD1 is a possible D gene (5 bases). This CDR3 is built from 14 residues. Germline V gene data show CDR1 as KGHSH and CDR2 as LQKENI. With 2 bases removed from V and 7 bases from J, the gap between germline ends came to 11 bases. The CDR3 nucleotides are TGTGCCAGCTCACCAACGGACAAGAACGGGGAGCTGTTTTTT. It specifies CASSPTDKNGELFF. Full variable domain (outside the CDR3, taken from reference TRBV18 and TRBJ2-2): NAGVMQNPRHLVRRRGQEARLRCSPMKGHSHVYWYRQLPEEGLKFMVYLQKENIIDESGMPKERFSAEFPKEGPSILRIQQVVRGDSAAYFCASSPTDKNGELFFGEGSRLTVL.